A selection of T cell receptor beta chains follows, all from one sample in a study of patients and donors after allogeneic stem cell transplantation. TCRdb analysed the RT-PCR reads with MiXCR anew, one entry per CDR3 protein. Among roughly 940,000 distinct CDR3 sequences listed, approximately 18% were seen once. Sequenced material: blood, either unsorted or a sorted T cell fraction (not recorded which). These receptor sequences come from a human donor who was either an allogeneic HSCT recipient or a stem cell or donor lymphocyte infusion donor (not recorded which). It is not recorded whose cells these are; they may come from a transplant donor. The CDR3 runs from the conserved cysteine through the conserved F or W. The D gene is left open where the match is weak. Clone size is not always given. Where it is, it says once, few, many or a class for expanded clones.

clone_size: few; j_call: TRBJ2-3; d_call: -; v_call: TRBV7-2; cdr3_aa: CASSLVRLSTDTQYF; cdr3_nt: TGTGCCAGCAGCTTAGTCAGGTTGTCCACAGATACGCAGTATTTT
clone_size: -; j_call: TRBJ1-1; d_call: -; v_call: TRBV6-6; cdr3_aa: CASSPTRYEAFF; cdr3_nt: TGTGCCAGCAGTCCCACCAGGTACGAAGCTTTCTTT
clone_size: -; j_call: TRBJ1-1; d_call: -; v_call: TRBV20-1; cdr3_aa: CSVTSGANTEAFF; cdr3_nt: TGCAGTGTAACCTCGGGGGCGAACACTGAAGCTTTCTTT
clone_size: many; j_call: TRBJ2-3; d_call: -; v_call: TRBV12-3/TRBV12-4; cdr3_aa: CASSPRGVTDTQYF; cdr3_nt: TGTGCCAGCAGCCCACGCGGGGTCACAGATACGCAGTATTTT
clone_size: -; j_call: TRBJ2-1; d_call: TRBD1; v_call: TRBV19; cdr3_aa: CATRTGGSDEQFF; cdr3_nt: TGTGCCACTCGGACAGGGGGCTCGGATGAGCAGTTCTTC
clone_size: once; j_call: TRBJ2-1; d_call: -; v_call: TRBV20-1; cdr3_aa: CSARNLSPRRLVQEQFF; cdr3_nt: TGCAGTGCTAGGAACCTGTCCCCTCGACGACTAGTTCAAGAGCAGTTCTTC
clone_size: few; j_call: TRBJ2-1; d_call: TRBD1; v_call: TRBV5-1; cdr3_aa: CASSSTGTGYNEQFF; cdr3_nt: TGCGCCAGCAGCTCTACCGGGACAGGGTACAATGAGCAGTTCTTC
clone_size: -; j_call: TRBJ2-7; d_call: -; v_call: TRBV2; cdr3_aa: CASSVRQMEREQYF; cdr3_nt: TGTGCCAGCAGTGTAAGGCAGATGGAGCGCGAGCAGTACTTC
clone_size: -; j_call: TRBJ2-3; d_call: -; v_call: TRBV6-1; cdr3_aa: CASSPRDGDTQYF; cdr3_nt: TGTGCCAGCAGCCCCCGGGACGGCGATACGCAGTATTTT
clone_size: -; j_call: TRBJ2-5; d_call: -; v_call: TRBV6-1; cdr3_aa: CASSPLAEETQYF; cdr3_nt: TGTGCCAGCAGTCCACTAGCAGAAGAGACCCAGTACTTC
clone_size: few; j_call: TRBJ2-3; d_call: TRBD2; v_call: TRBV6-1; cdr3_aa: CASGTSGVSTDTQYF; cdr3_nt: TGTGCCAGCGGAACTAGCGGGGTTAGCACAGATACGCAGTATTTT
clone_size: -; j_call: TRBJ1-1; d_call: -; v_call: TRBV20-1; cdr3_aa: CSAQNPGPLRFF; cdr3_nt: TGCAGTGCCCAAAACCCGGGACCGCTACGATTCTTT
clone_size: -; j_call: TRBJ1-1; d_call: -; v_call: TRBV6-5; cdr3_aa: CASSTRELSEAFF; cdr3_nt: TGTGCCAGCAGTACTCGGGAACTTTCTGAAGCTTTCTTT
clone_size: -; j_call: TRBJ2-1; d_call: -; v_call: TRBV4-2; cdr3_aa: CASSQDWPSSLYNEQFF; cdr3_nt: TGTGCCAGCAGCCAAGATTGGCCTAGCTCACTATACAATGAGCAGTTCTTC
clone_size: few; j_call: TRBJ1-1; d_call: -; v_call: TRBV9; cdr3_aa: CASSVGRERGRHRVEAFF; cdr3_nt: TGTGCCAGCAGCGTAGGGCGAGAAAGGGGCCGGCATCGGGTCGAAGCTTTCTTT
clone_size: -; j_call: TRBJ1-1; d_call: -; v_call: TRBV12-3/TRBV12-4; cdr3_aa: CASSYLTAPGGVGYHTEAFF; cdr3_nt: TGTGCCAGCAGTTATTTAACCGCACCCGGTGGGGTGGGGTACCACACTGAAGCTTTCTTT
clone_size: -; j_call: TRBJ1-1; d_call: -; v_call: TRBV4-2; cdr3_aa: CASSQEGGPMNTEAFF; cdr3_nt: TGTGCCAGCAGCCAAGAGGGGGGGCCGATGAACACTGAAGCTTTCTTT
clone_size: -; j_call: TRBJ2-7; d_call: TRBD1; v_call: TRBV9; cdr3_aa: CASSGIPPGTGIVEQYF; cdr3_nt: TGTGCCAGCAGCGGAATCCCGCCCGGGACAGGGATAGTCGAGCAGTACTTC
clone_size: -; j_call: TRBJ1-2; d_call: -; v_call: TRBV20-1; cdr3_aa: CSARDNSGPYGYTF; cdr3_nt: TGCAGTGCTAGAGATAATTCGGGGCCATATGGCTACACCTTC
clone_size: many; j_call: TRBJ2-1; d_call: -; v_call: TRBV12-3/TRBV12-4; cdr3_aa: CASSFGGAGMNEQFF; cdr3_nt: TGTGCCAGCAGTTTTGGCGGGGCCGGAATGAATGAGCAGTTCTTC
clone_size: -; j_call: TRBJ2-2; d_call: TRBD1; v_call: TRBV7-9; cdr3_aa: CASSLPQGSGTGELFF; cdr3_nt: TGTGCCAGCAGCTTACCACAGGGGTCTGGAACCGGGGAGCTGTTTTTT
clone_size: few; j_call: TRBJ1-5; d_call: -; v_call: TRBV20-1; cdr3_aa: CSAYPRAGRNQPQHF; cdr3_nt: TGCAGTGCTTACCCCAGGGCGGGGCGCAATCAGCCCCAGCATTTT
clone_size: -; j_call: TRBJ1-5; d_call: -; v_call: TRBV9; cdr3_aa: CASSLTGLNQPQHF; cdr3_nt: TGTGCCAGCAGCTTGACGGGTCTCAATCAGCCCCAGCATTTT
clone_size: -; j_call: TRBJ2-1; d_call: -; v_call: TRBV20-1; cdr3_aa: CSATTPGPRGRNEQFF; cdr3_nt: TGCAGTGCTACCACCCCCGGCCCCCGTGGTCGGAATGAGCAGTTCTTC
clone_size: few; j_call: TRBJ1-1; d_call: TRBD1; v_call: TRBV5-1; cdr3_aa: CASSTDGTGAPEAFF; cdr3_nt: TGCGCCAGCAGCACCGACGGGACAGGGGCCCCTGAAGCTTTCTTT
clone_size: -; j_call: TRBJ1-2; d_call: -; v_call: TRBV19; cdr3_aa: CASRKMFVRFNGYTF; cdr3_nt: TGTGCCAGTAGGAAAATGTTCGTTCGGTTTAATGGCTACACCTTC
clone_size: many; j_call: TRBJ2-7; d_call: -; v_call: TRBV25-1; cdr3_aa: CASSGTYEQYF; cdr3_nt: TGTGCCAGCAGCGGGACCTACGAGCAGTACTTC
clone_size: -; j_call: TRBJ2-2; d_call: TRBD2; v_call: TRBV20-1; cdr3_aa: CSAISGRTGELFF; cdr3_nt: TGCAGTGCCATAAGCGGGAGGACCGGGGAGCTGTTTTTT
clone_size: -; j_call: TRBJ2-1; d_call: -; v_call: TRBV19; cdr3_aa: CASSMSHWNEQFF; cdr3_nt: TGTGCCAGTAGTATGTCTCATTGGAATGAGCAGTTCTTC
clone_size: few; j_call: TRBJ1-2; d_call: -; v_call: TRBV12-3/TRBV12-4; cdr3_aa: CASSPRLSELHYGYTF; cdr3_nt: TGTGCCAGCAGTCCAAGATTGAGCGAGCTCCACTATGGCTACACCTTC
clone_size: -; j_call: TRBJ2-5; d_call: TRBD1; v_call: TRBV11-1; cdr3_aa: CASSLDRDREHF; cdr3_nt: TGTGCCAGCAGCTTAGACCGGGACAGGGAGCACTTC
clone_size: -; j_call: TRBJ2-2; d_call: -; v_call: TRBV6-2/TRBV6-3; cdr3_aa: CASSRRGYTGELFF; cdr3_nt: TGTGCCAGCAGCCGCCGGGGTTACACCGGGGAGCTGTTTTTT
clone_size: -; j_call: TRBJ2-7; d_call: -; v_call: TRBV5-1; cdr3_aa: CASSLEGVRRQGKLSYEQYF; cdr3_nt: TGCGCCAGCAGCTTAGAAGGGGTAAGGAGGCAGGGGAAACTTTCCTACGAGCAGTACTTC
clone_size: few; j_call: TRBJ2-3; d_call: TRBD1; v_call: TRBV18; cdr3_aa: CASLQGSDTQYF; cdr3_nt: TGTGCCAGCTTACAGGGGTCAGATACGCAGTATTTT
clone_size: few; j_call: TRBJ2-7; d_call: TRBD2; v_call: TRBV7-2; cdr3_aa: CASSLETSGTYEQYF; cdr3_nt: TGTGCCAGCAGCTTAGAAACTAGCGGGACCTACGAGCAGTACTTC
clone_size: many; j_call: TRBJ2-1; d_call: -; v_call: TRBV5-1; cdr3_aa: CASSLGDTLYNEQFF; cdr3_nt: TGCGCCAGCAGCTTAGGGGACACCCTCTACAATGAGCAGTTCTTC